This T cell receptor (beta chain) was recovered during a study of Ad26.COV2.S vaccination and SARS-CoV-2 variants. Study information: Donor was assigned to the Ad26.COV2.S arm of trial COV1001. Participants got Ad26.COV2.S intramuscularly, once or twice 56 days apart.

TCRdb's table, derived via immunoSEQ multiplex PCR, lists solely in-frame clones and lacks some. Of about 480,000 clones in the sample, roughly 89% are singletons; the top ten hold around 13%. Treatment: 19 received Ad26.COV2.S at low or high dose, single or two shots; about 5 received placebo; per-sample allocation not given. The samples were gathered on day 63 after the first injection of vaccine or placebo. Recruitment in Boston yielded a donor of adult age, 18-55 years. An Ad26 vector expressing Wuhan-strain SARS-CoV-2 spike constituted the vaccine. The CDR3 is 14 residues long. Germline V CDR1 and CDR2: LNHDA, SQIVND (reference sequence). Trimming left V 5 bases short and J 0 bases short, with 5 bases between.

The J gene is TRBJ2-6, the V gene TRBV19; D might be TRBD1 (5 bases). This TCR derives from a person between 18 and 65 years old who received the Ad26.COV2.S COVID-19 vaccine or a placebo. Sequenced material: peripheral blood, taken in a trial of Ad26.COV2.S vaccine versus placebo. The CDR3 spells CASSQGSGANVLTF. The CDR3 DNA follows: TGTGCCAGTAGTCAGGGCTCTGGGGCCAACGTCCTGACTTTC.